Presented here are 22 T cell receptor beta chains from one specimen sequenced in a study of T cell responses to AZD1222 COVID-19 vaccine. This table comes from immunoSEQ multiplex PCR, and its TCRdb copy is limited to in-frame clones, with some not included. The table has about 140,000 clones, approximately 86% seen once. The material sequenced was peripheral blood, taken on day 0 of AZD1222 vaccination. The receptors here all came from an adult in good health.

The chain combines TRBV21-1 with TRBJ1-5; the table's D gene call, TRBD1, was not cross checked with the DNA. TRBV21-1 counts as a pseudogene. The CDR3 is made up of 16 amino acids. The CDR3 DNA is TGTGCCAGCAGCAAAGGAAGGCAGGGAAGCAATCAGCCCCAGCATTTT. Encoded protein: CASSKGRQGSNQPQHF.

The rearrangement joins TRBV7-9 to TRBJ1-2, with D possibly matching TRBD1 (5 bases). Germline V gene data show CDR1 as SEHNR and CDR2 as FQNEAQ (reference sequence). This CDR3 region has 13 residues. Trimming took off 2 bases at V and 6 bases at J, with 10 bases between the two ends. CDR3 DNA sequence: TGTGCCAGCAGCTTACCAGGGTGGAATGGCTACACCTTC. It is translated as CASSLPGWNGYTF.

The chain has TRBV3-1 (or the pseudogene TRBV3-2) and TRBJ1-1; D might be TRBD1 (5 bases). The CDR3 consists of 15 residues. Trimming took 0 bases from V and 2 from J, leaving 10 bases between them. The germline CDR1 and CDR2 sequences are LGHDT and YNNKEL (reference sequence). This CDR3 is CASSQDRGENTEAFF. CDR3 DNA sequence: TGTGCCAGCAGCCAAGATCGGGGGGAAAACACTGAAGCTTTCTTT.

The sample holds a few counts of this clone. The chain recombines TRBV7-9 with TRBJ1-3; TRBD1 aligns across 7 bases. The CDR3 has 17 residues. With V trimmed by 2 bases and J by 0 bases, 7 bases remained unmatched. Germline CDR1 SEHNR, CDR2 FQNEAQ (reference sequence). The CDR3 reads CASSLRAGGYSGNTIYF. In DNA form, the CDR3 reads TGTGCCAGCAGCTTAAGGGCAGGGGGGTACTCTGGAAACACCATATATTTT. Full variable domain (rest looked up from reference TRBV7-9 and TRBJ1-3): DTGVSQNPRHKITKRGQNVTFRCDPISEHNRLYWYRQTLGQGPEFLTYFQNEAQLEKSRLLSDRFSAERPKGSFSTLEIQRTEQGDSAMYLCASSLRAGGYSGNTIYFGEGSWLTVV.

The chain is built from TRBV5-5 and TRBJ2-2; 13 bases line up with TRBD2. Germline lookup yields CDR1 SGHKS and CDR2 YYEKEE (reference sequence). Trimming took 4 bases from V and 5 from J; bases not matched to a gene: 8. The CDR3 contains 17 residues. For the CDR3, the DNA is TGTGCCAGCAGCCCAGGACTAGCGGGAGTAAGGACCGGGGAGCTGTTTTTT. This sequence encodes CASSPGLAGVRTGELFF.

The chain is built from TRBV10-3 and TRBJ2-7; D assignment may be TRBD1 or TRBD2 (5 bases each). Germline V gene lookup returns CDR1 ENHRY and CDR2 SYGVKD. This CDR3 comprises 19 residues. Trimming took off 0 bases at V and 3 bases at J, with 24 bases between the two ends. In DNA, the CDR3 is TGTGCCATCAGTGAGTCTCCGCGCGGCGAGGGGCCGTCCGGCTACGAGCAGTACTTC. Protein: CAISESPRGEGPSGYEQYF.

The V and J genes are TRBV7-2 and TRBJ2-1, with D unresolved. The germline V gene has CDR1 SGHTA and CDR2 FQGNSA. This CDR3 is built from 12 residues. With 3 bases removed from V and 5 bases from J, the gap between germline ends came to 5 bases. CDR3 bases: TGTGCCAGCAGCTTCCGGGACAATGAGCAGTTCTTC. Its protein product is CASSFRDNEQFF.

The rearrangement uses TRBV28 and TRBJ2-3, with 12 bases aligning to TRBD2. The CDR3 is made up of 15 amino acids. Unmatched junction bases numbered 4, after V lost 5 bases and J lost 4 bases. From germline, CDR1 is MDHEN and CDR2 SYDVKM. The CDR3 loop reads CASSTGLAGADTQYF. The CDR3 DNA sequence: TGTGCCAGCAGTACGGGACTAGCGGGTGCAGATACGCAGTATTTT. Variable domain in full (rest from reference TRBV28 and TRBJ2-3): DVKVTQSSRYLVKRTGEKVFLECVQDMDHENMFWYRQDPGLGLRLIYFSYDVKMKEKGDIPEGYSVSREKKERFSLILESASTNQTSMYLCASSTGLAGADTQYFGPGTRLTVL.

This rearrangement joins TRBV4-1 to TRBJ2-1, with a tentative D call TRBD2 (6 bases). CDR1 is MGHRA and CDR2 is YSYEKL in the germline V gene. With 8 bases removed from V and 4 bases from J, the gap between germline ends came to 9 bases. The CDR3 consists of 12 residues. The CDR3 loop is CASGRTYNEQFF. As DNA, the CDR3 is TGCGCCAGCGGGAGGACATACAATGAGCAGTTCTTC.

This chain joins TRBV3-1 (or the pseudogene TRBV3-2) and TRBJ2-7, with D unclear. Germline lookup yields CDR1 LGHDT and CDR2 YNNKEL (reference sequence). The V gene lost 5 bases and the J gene lost 7 bases, with 15 bases spanning the gap. The CDR3 is 13 residues long. The CDR3, as DNA: TGTGCCAGCAGCAGTACCCCTCTCGGAGAGCAGTACTTC. Translated: CASSSTPLGEQYF.

The V and J genes are TRBV7-2 and TRBJ2-1; a weak D match, TRBD2 (5 bases). The CDR3 loop spans 12 amino acids. With 3 bases removed from V and 7 bases from J, the gap between germline ends came to 7 bases. Germline CDR1 SGHTA, CDR2 FQGNSA. The CDR3 is CASSFGLNEQFF. The CDR3, as DNA: TGTGCCAGCAGCTTCGGACTTAATGAGCAGTTCTTC.

This chain uses TRBV7-9 with TRBJ2-7, with D possibly TRBD1 on 5 matching bases. This CDR3 has 13 amino acids. The germline CDR1 and CDR2 sequences are SEHNR and FQNEAQ (reference sequence). V was pared by 5 bases and J by 4 bases, with 12 bases between. The CDR3 nucleotides read TGTGCCAGCAGCCGCCCCGACAGATACGAGCAGTACTTC. As protein: CASSRPDRYEQYF.

V gene TRBV19 combines with J gene TRBJ1-1, with D possibly being TRBD1 (5 bases). CDR3 length equals 15 residues. V lost 1 base to trimming and J lost 5 bases, with 14 bases between them. Germline loops: CDR1 LNHDA, CDR2 SQIVND (reference sequence). CDR3 loop: CASSIGLGRGTEAFF. The CDR3 DNA reads TGTGCCAGTAGTATAGGTTTGGGGAGGGGAACTGAAGCTTTCTTT. Full variable domain (remainder filled in from reference TRBV19 and TRBJ1-1): DGGITQSPKYLFRKEGQNVTLSCEQNLNHDAMYWYRQDPGQGLRLIYYSQIVNDFQKGDIAEGYSVSREKKESFPLTVTSAQKNPTAFYLCASSIGLGRGTEAFFGQGTRLTVV.

The J gene is TRBJ2-3, the V gene TRBV3-1 (or the pseudogene TRBV3-2); unclear D gene. The CDR3 runs 16 residues. V dropped 5 bases and J dropped 3 bases, with 18 bases sitting between them. Germline assignment: CDR1 LGHDT and CDR2 YNNKEL (reference sequence). CDR3 sequence: CASSEATDAWTDTQYF. CDR3 nucleotide sequence: TGTGCCAGCAGCGAAGCCACGGACGCATGGACAGATACGCAGTATTTT.

V usage is TRBV12-3 or TRBV12-4 and J usage is TRBJ2-7; D ambiguous. V lost 3 bases and J 3 bases, leaving 3 bases between the germline ends. The CDR3 is 11 residues long. The CDR3 DNA follows: TGTGCCAGCAGTTTTAGCTACGAGCAGTACTTC. It is translated as CASSFSYEQYF.

The chain carries TRBV28 and TRBJ1-5, with D unclear. V lost 3 bases and J 4 bases, leaving 10 bases between the germline ends. CDR3 length: 14 amino acids. Germline CDR1 is MDHEN and CDR2 is SYDVKM. The CDR3 reads CASSLSTPNQPQHF. The CDR3 nucleotides are TGTGCCAGCAGTTTGTCCACACCTAATCAGCCCCAGCATTTT.

The CDR3 here is CASGTGSNTEAFF. Here the CDR3 DNA reads TGTGCCAGCGGGACAGGGTCGAACACTGAAGCTTTCTTT. V and J are TRBV21-1 and TRBJ1-1; the listed D gene, TRBD1, was not tested against the DNA. TRBV21-1 is a pseudogene. This CDR3 is 13 amino acids long.

The chain uses TRBV4-3 and TRBJ1-6; 7 bases map to TRBD1. CDR1 LGHNA and CDR2 YSLEER come from the germline V gene. The CDR3 is 17 amino acids. After removal of 4 bases from V and 0 bases from J, the junction contained 6 bases not matched to a gene. The CDR3 DNA sequence: TGCGCCAGCAGCCGGGACAGTCTGAGCTCCTATAATTCACCCCTCCACTTT. This encodes CASSRDSLSSYNSPLHF.

V is TRBV2 and J is TRBJ2-1; D possibly corresponds to TRBD2 (5 bases). The CDR3 spans 12 residues. V was cut by 10 bases and J by 5 bases, with 12 bases left in between. Germline V gives CDR1 SNHLY, CDR2 FYNNEI. The CDR3 DNA is TGTGCCACCTCGGACTGGAACAATGAGCAGTTCTTC. Translation gives CATSDWNNEQFF.

The J gene is TRBJ1-4, the V gene TRBV6-6; D ambiguous. Germline V gene sequence: CDR1 MNHNY, CDR2 SVGAGI (reference sequence). This CDR3 contains 14 residues. V dropped 2 bases and J dropped 8 bases, with 12 bases sitting between them. CDR3 bases: TGTGCCAGCAGTTACGTACCCGGGGAGGAAAAACTGTTTTTT. This translates into CASSYVPGEEKLFF.

CDR3 loop: CASSDRGSFGYTF. For the CDR3, the DNA is TGTGCCAGCAGCGACAGGGGATCCTTCGGCTACACCTTC. The V call is TRBV6-6, the J call TRBJ1-2; 8 bases fit TRBD1. The V gene's germline CDR1 is MNHNY and CDR2 SVGAGI (reference sequence). This CDR3 spans 13 amino acids. J gave up 8 bases and V 6 bases, and 8 bases lay outside the gene matches.

The chain links TRBV28 to TRBJ2-3, with 8 bases fitting TRBD1. CDR3 length: 16 amino acids. The ends lost 6 bases at V and 5 bases at J; junction bases unmatched: 13. CDR1 and CDR2 from the germline V gene are MDHEN and SYDVKM. The CDR3 reads CASSRSTGGGLDTQYF. CDR3 coding DNA: TGTGCCAGCAGCCGGTCTACAGGGGGTGGGTTAGATACGCAGTATTTT.